This T cell receptor beta chain emerged from a study of blood T cell repertoires in COVID-19. Across the study: Spain, Italy and the United States supplied samples that represented acute and convalescent COVID-19. T cells, B-cell-depleted T cells, or PBMCs provided the cDNA or gDNA that served as material.

Trimming took off 6 bases at V and 0 bases at J, with 6 bases between the two ends. CDR3 size: 13 residues. Germline V lookup: CDR1 MNHEY, CDR2 SVGAGI. Methods used by the authors: Estimation of nucleated cell counts was performed using reference gene primer amplification. TCRdb's copy holds only in-frame clones and misses some; the assay was immunoSEQ multiplex PCR. V and J calls and clone size come straight from that table; D and trimming were deduced from the DNA. This table holds about 16,000 clones, about 81% found once. The TCR sequence derives from a man aged 55-75 years with acute or convalescent COVID-19. The specimen sequenced was peripheral blood. The rearrangement joins TRBV6-5 to TRBJ1-3; no clear D gene. CDR3 residues: CASRQISGNTIYF. The CDR3 coding sequence is TGTGCCAGCAGGCAGATCTCTGGAAACACCATATATTTT.